The sequence of this T cell receptor (beta chain) was determined in a study of blood T cells in healthy people across ages. Next came a second PCR, run for about 7 to 12 cycles, which used a sample-barcoded 5' primer along with a J-beta primer mix. TCRdb fed the 5' RACE reads into MiXCR, producing one record per CDR3 protein. This sample has approximately 600,000 distinct CDR3 sequences, with roughly 53% found just once. The study's findings and limits: Roughly linearly, TCR beta diversity per million T cells fell as age increased. It was not possible, with unsorted PBMCs, to conclusively compare naive and antigen-experienced cells.

Each donor gave 9.5 to 10 milliliters of peripheral blood. Total RNA extraction produced at least 5.5 micrograms (per sample) for the study. A word on this clonotype: Its target is unknown.

The V and J ends lost 6 bases and 8 bases, in that order; junction bases with no gene match: 9. This CDR3 comprises 15 residues. CDR1 is WNHNN and CDR2 is SYGVQD in the germline V gene (reference sequence). The receptor was derived from a man aged 55 to 70 in good health. The chain employs TRBV10-1 and TRBJ1-6, with 8 bases aligning to TRBD1. The sequencing sample was made of blood. CDR3 amino acids: CASSDRTGRDSPLHF. The CDR3 DNA is TGCGCCAGCAGCGACAGGACAGGGCGTGATTCACCCCTCCACTTT.